Following are 23 T cell receptor beta chains from one sample sequenced in a study of T cells in localized non-small cell lung cancer. Sequenced by immunoSEQ multiplex PCR; TCRdb stores in-frame clones only, minus some. This table has 35,000 to 40,000 clones, around 86% appearing once. Material: peripheral blood, obtained before any cancer treatment. The receptors were gathered from a man aged 40 to 70 with stage I lung adenocarcinoma.

As regards this clone: The same CDR3 also results from other DNA sequences found in this sample. The gene calls are TRBV29-1 and TRBJ1-1; D might be TRBD1 (5 bases). Germline V gives CDR1 SQVTM, CDR2 ANQGSEA. V lost 5 bases and J 0 bases, leaving 16 bases between the germline ends. The CDR3 covers 15 residues. The CDR3 here is CSVRPGWGMNTEAFF. The CDR3 region has the DNA TGCAGCGTTAGGCCGGGGTGGGGCATGAACACTGAAGCTTTCTTT. The complete variable domain, with remaining parts taken from reference TRBV29-1 and TRBJ1-1, reads SAVISQKPSRDICQRGTSLTIQCQVDSQVTMMFWYRQQPGQSLTLIATANQGSEATYESGFVIDKFPISRPNLTFSTLTVSNMSPEDSSIYLCSVRPGWGMNTEAFFGQGTRLTVV.

This clone was observed a few times. This chain links TRBV7-3 with TRBJ2-1, with D perhaps assigned TRBD1 or TRBD2 (5 bases each). The CDR3 loop spans 14 amino acids. The germline V and J ends were trimmed by 5 bases and 8 bases, with 16 bases remaining between them. CDR1 SGHTA and CDR2 FQGTGA come from the germline V gene. The CDR3 DNA sequence: TGTGCCAGCAGCCCCGGGACCTACGTACATGAGCAGTTCTTC. Translating gives CASSPGTYVHEQFF.

This clone was seen a handful of times. The V and J genes are TRBV5-4 and TRBJ1-1, with a weak D call TRBD1 (5 bases). V lost 4 bases, J lost 6 bases, and 13 bases lay in between. Germline V gene data show CDR1 as SGHNT and CDR2 as YYREEE (reference sequence). The CDR3 is made up of 13 amino acids. For the CDR3, the DNA is TGTGCCAGCAGCCCGGCGAGGGACGCTGAAGCTTTCTTT. Its protein is CASSPARDAEAFF.

V and J are TRBV29-1 and TRBJ1-2, with D unclear. Germline loops: CDR1 SQVTM, CDR2 ANQGSEA. There are 11 residues in the CDR3. The germline V and J ends were trimmed by 1 base and 4 bases, with 4 bases remaining between them. The CDR3 protein is CSVEGAYGYTF. The CDR3 DNA sequence: TGCAGCGTTGAAGGGGCCTATGGCTACACCTTC.

The J gene is TRBJ2-3, the V gene TRBV6-1, with D possibly TRBD2 on 7 matching bases. V was pared by 4 bases and J by 1 base, with 9 bases between. This CDR3 has 14 residues. Per the germline V gene, CDR1 is MNHNS and CDR2 is SASEGT. The CDR3 coding sequence is TGTGCCAGCAGTGCGGGGGGCGGCACAGATACGCAGTATTTT. This codes for CASSAGGGTDTQYF.

V gene TRBV11-2 combines with J gene TRBJ2-5; D is undetermined. Trimming took off 5 bases at V and 5 bases at J, with 6 bases between the two ends. This CDR3 has 11 amino acids. The germline V gene has CDR1 SGHAT and CDR2 FQNNGV. CDR3 region: CASSLMETQYF. CDR3 DNA: TGTGCCAGCAGCCTCATGGAGACCCAGTACTTC. Filled out from reference TRBV11-2 and TRBJ2-5, the complete variable domain reads EAGVAQSPRYKIIEKRQSVAFWCNPISGHATLYWYQQILGQGPKLLIQFQNNGVVDDSQLPKDRFSAERLKGVDSTLKIQPAKLEDSAVYLCASSLMETQYFGPGTRLLVL.

The chain is built from TRBV14 and TRBJ2-7; D is ambiguous. The V end lost 4 bases, the J end lost 1 base, and 11 bases lay between the germline ends. CDR3 length: 14 residues. Germline V gene data show CDR1 as SGHDN and CDR2 as FVKESK. CDR3 sequence (DNA): TGTGCCAGCAGCCTACTTTTGGAGTCCTACGAGCAGTACTTC. Translating it yields CASSLLLESYEQYF.

For the CDR3, the DNA is TGTGCCAGCGGGCTCGGAGAGACCCAGTACTTC. Its translation: CASGLGETQYF. V and J are TRBV9 and TRBJ2-5, with D unresolved. Germline loops: CDR1 SGDLS, CDR2 YYNGEE. CDR3 size: 11 residues. Trimming shortened V by 7 bases and J by 4 bases, and 8 bases separated the two germline ends.

The rearrangement joins TRBV6-6 to TRBJ2-7, with TRBD2 identical over 11 bases. Germline assignment: CDR1 MNHNY and CDR2 SVGAGI (reference sequence). Trimming removed 6 bases from V and 2 bases from J; junction bases left unmatched: 3. The CDR3 totals 14 residues. The CDR3 bases are TGTGCCAGCAGGCGACTAGCGGGGACCTACGAGCAGTACTTC. Encoded protein: CASRRLAGTYEQYF.

This clone turned up a few times. This chain uses TRBV6-1 with TRBJ1-3; D not resolved. V lost 2 bases and J 4 bases, leaving 18 bases between the germline ends. CDR3 length equals 17 residues. Germline lookup yields CDR1 MNHNS and CDR2 SASEGT. DNA of the CDR3: TGTGCCAGCAGTGAAAACATTTTGGCCCCTCGAGGAAACACCATATATTTT. Translating it yields CASSENILAPRGNTIYF.

The chain employs TRBV25-1 and TRBJ2-3; the D call may be TRBD1 or TRBD2 (7 bases each). Per the germline V gene, CDR1 is MGHDK and CDR2 is SYGVNS. The CDR3 is 17 residues long. Trimming shortened V by 2 bases and J by 3 bases, and 18 bases separated the two germline ends. The CDR3 DNA is TGTGCCAGCAGTGAACTTTTAGGGGGCGGGAGTACAGATACGCAGTATTTT. Its protein product is CASSELLGGGSTDTQYF.

J is TRBJ1-2 and V is TRBV5-1, with 7 positions matching TRBD1. The CDR3 is made up of 15 amino acids. CDR1 is SGHRS and CDR2 is YFSETQ in the germline V gene. The V segment lost 2 bases and the J segment 5 bases; nucleotides outside the gene matches: 9. The CDR3 loop reads CASSLVGTADYGYTF. In DNA, the CDR3 is TGCGCCAGCAGCTTAGTAGGGACAGCGGATTATGGCTACACCTTC.

Only a few counts were recorded for this clone. V gene TRBV2 combines with J gene TRBJ1-2; D is unresolved. V was pared by 9 bases and J by 1 base, with 6 bases between. The CDR3 extends over 11 amino acids. The germline CDR1 and CDR2 sequences are SNHLY and FYNNEI. The CDR3 loop reads CASLFNYGYTF. The DNA for the CDR3 is TGTGCCAGTCTATTTAACTATGGCTACACCTTC. The full variable domain, in which reference TRBV2 and TRBJ1-2 provide the parts outside the CDR3, is EPEVTQTPSHQVTQMGQEVILRCVPISNHLYFYWYRQILGQKVEFLVSFYNNEISEKSEIFDDQFSVERPDGSNFTLKIRSTKLEDSAMYFCASLFNYGYTFGSGTRLTVV.

Comment on this clone: This same CDR3 is encoded by further DNA sequences in the sample. The chain employs TRBV5-6 and TRBJ2-5; D is ambiguous. V was shortened by 4 bases and J by 5 bases, with 12 bases between the two germline ends. Germline V gene data show CDR1 as SGHDT and CDR2 as YYEEEE. CDR3 size: 13 residues. The CDR3 nucleotides read TGTGCCAGCAGCCTCCGAAACGGGGAGACCCAGTACTTC. Protein product: CASSLRNGETQYF.

This chain uses TRBV4-2 with TRBJ2-7, with TRBD2 matching over 11 bases. Germline V gene sequence: CDR1 LGHNA, CDR2 YNFKEQ. Trimming cost V 5 bases and J 0 bases; bases outside gene matches: 6. There are 16 residues in the CDR3. In nucleotides, the CDR3 is TGTGCCAGCAGCACCGGACTAGCGGGCTCCTCCTACGAGCAGTACTTC. Translating it yields CASSTGLAGSSYEQYF.

The gene calls are TRBV7-2 and TRBJ2-7, with 15 bases lining up with TRBD2. Germline assignment: CDR1 SGHTA and CDR2 FQGNSA. J gave up 1 base and V 5 bases, and 6 bases lay outside the gene matches. This CDR3 has 17 residues. The CDR3 is CASSPGLAGGRSYEQYF. CDR3 in DNA: TGTGCCAGCAGCCCCGGACTAGCGGGAGGGCGATCCTACGAGCAGTACTTC.

The chain links TRBV19 to TRBJ1-5; no clear D gene. Between the trimmed V and J ends, which lost 1 base and 6 bases, there was a span of 13 bases. Germline V gene lookup returns CDR1 LNHDA and CDR2 SQIVND (reference sequence). The CDR3 runs to 15 residues. CDR3 nucleotide sequence: TGTGCCAGTAGTATAGTTTCCGGGGTGAGTCAGCCCCAGCATTTT. This codes for CASSIVSGVSQPQHF.

This chain links TRBV11-2 with TRBJ2-2; 7 nucleotides agree with TRBD2. The CDR3 is 16 residues long. CDR1 is SGHAT and CDR2 is FQNNGV in the germline V gene. V gave up 5 bases and J gave up 4 bases; unmatched junction bases: 10. The CDR3 sequence is CASSPRRLAGTGELFF. In DNA form, the CDR3 reads TGTGCCAGCAGCCCCCGGCGGTTAGCGGGCACCGGGGAGCTGTTTTTT. Full variable domain (rest looked up from reference TRBV11-2 and TRBJ2-2): EAGVAQSPRYKIIEKRQSVAFWCNPISGHATLYWYQQILGQGPKLLIQFQNNGVVDDSQLPKDRFSAERLKGVDSTLKIQPAKLEDSAVYLCASSPRRLAGTGELFFGEGSRLTVL.

V gene TRBV5-1 combines with J gene TRBJ2-1; a weak D match, TRBD2 (6 bases). Germline CDR1 is SGHRS and CDR2 is YFSETQ. The CDR3 runs 16 residues. Trimming stripped 0 bases from V and 6 bases from J, with 16 bases between. CDR3 DNA sequence: TGCGCCAGCAGCTTGGCCACTAGCAACCTATTCAATGAGCAGTTCTTC. Its translation is CASSLATSNLFNEQFF.

The chain has TRBV4-3 and TRBJ1-2; TRBD1 matches at 11 bases. From germline, CDR1 is LGHNA and CDR2 YSLEER. The CDR3 runs to 14 residues. The V segment lost 3 bases and the J segment 7 bases; nucleotides outside the gene matches: 4. The CDR3 DNA follows: TGCGCCAGCAGCCAGGACAGGGGGCATGGTGGCTACACCTTC. Its protein is CASSQDRGHGGYTF.

The V gene is TRBV30, the J gene TRBJ1-2; D gene ambiguous. The germline V and J ends were trimmed by 0 bases and 0 bases, with 5 bases remaining between them. Germline CDR1 reads GTSNPN; CDR2 reads SVGIG (reference sequence). This CDR3 comprises 13 residues. DNA of the CDR3: TGTGCCTGGAGTGTACAAGCTAACTATGGCTACACCTTC. Translation: CAWSVQANYGYTF.

The CDR3 sequence: CASRTTGGVTDTQYF. As DNA, the CDR3 is TGCGCCAGCAGAACCACAGGGGGAGTCACAGATACGCAGTATTTT. The chain couples TRBV5-1 to TRBJ2-3, with 8 bases aligning to TRBD1. Germline CDR1 reads SGHRS; CDR2 reads YFSETQ. V trimming: 5 bases; J trimming: 2 bases; junction bases outside the gene matches: 7. The CDR3 is 15 amino acids.

The chain couples TRBV6-6 to TRBJ2-7; D uncertain. With 5 bases removed from V and 4 bases from J, the gap between germline ends came to 12 bases. Germline CDR1 reads MNHNY; CDR2 reads SVGAGI (reference sequence). The CDR3 runs 13 residues. The CDR3: CASSPSRWYEQYF. The CDR3 coding sequence is TGTGCCAGCAGTCCCAGTAGGTGGTACGAGCAGTACTTC.